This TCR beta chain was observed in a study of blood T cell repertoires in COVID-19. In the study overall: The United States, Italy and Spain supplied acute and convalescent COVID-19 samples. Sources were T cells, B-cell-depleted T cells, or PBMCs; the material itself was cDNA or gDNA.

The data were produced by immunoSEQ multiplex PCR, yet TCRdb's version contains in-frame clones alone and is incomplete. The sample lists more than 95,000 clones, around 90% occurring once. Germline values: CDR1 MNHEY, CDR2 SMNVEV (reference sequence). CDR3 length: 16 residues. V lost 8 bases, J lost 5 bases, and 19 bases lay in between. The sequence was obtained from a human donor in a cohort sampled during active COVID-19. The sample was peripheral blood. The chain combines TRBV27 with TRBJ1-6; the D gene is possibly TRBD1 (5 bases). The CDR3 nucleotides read TGTGCCAGCCCCAGACAGCCAGGCCCCCATAATTCACCCCTCCACTTT. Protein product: CASPRQPGPHNSPLHF.